This paragraph reports one T cell receptor (beta chain). What it binds is unknown. CDR1 ENHRY and CDR2 SYGVKD come from the germline V gene. The CDR3 totals 12 residues. Trimming left V 8 bases short and J 5 bases short, with 9 bases between. Assay: immunoSEQ multiplex PCR; the TCRdb copy retains only in-frame clones and omits some. The sample contains about 140,000 clones, roughly nine tenths of which appear only once. This sample was included in a study of cytomegalovirus exposure and HLA in healthy donors. Whole-study results and caveats: According to the study, about 180 TCR beta chains were cytomegalovirus-associated. TCR sequences were mostly rare, though some public TCRs occurred in many donors.

The sample was PBMCs. This sequence joins TRBV10-3 and TRBJ2-2, with D hard to call. This TCR was recovered from a man aged 18-30 years in good health and CMV-seronegative. In nucleotides, the CDR3 is TGTGCCATCTTATCGACAACCGGGGAGCTGTTTTTT. Its protein product is CAILSTTGELFF.